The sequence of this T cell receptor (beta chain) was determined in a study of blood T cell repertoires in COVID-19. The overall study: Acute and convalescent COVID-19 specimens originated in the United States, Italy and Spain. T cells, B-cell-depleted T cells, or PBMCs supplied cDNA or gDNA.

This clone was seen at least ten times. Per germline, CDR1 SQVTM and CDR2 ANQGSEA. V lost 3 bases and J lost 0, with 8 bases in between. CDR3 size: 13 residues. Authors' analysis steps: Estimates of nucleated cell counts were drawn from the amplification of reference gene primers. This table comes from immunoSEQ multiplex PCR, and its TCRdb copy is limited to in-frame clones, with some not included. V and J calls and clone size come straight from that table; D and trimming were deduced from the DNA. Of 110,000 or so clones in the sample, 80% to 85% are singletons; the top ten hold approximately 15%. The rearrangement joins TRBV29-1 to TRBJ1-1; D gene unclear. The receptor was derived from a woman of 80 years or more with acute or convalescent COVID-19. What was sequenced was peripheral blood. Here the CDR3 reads CSVDNGVNTEAFF. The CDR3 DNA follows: TGCAGCGTTGATAATGGAGTGAACACTGAAGCTTTCTTT.